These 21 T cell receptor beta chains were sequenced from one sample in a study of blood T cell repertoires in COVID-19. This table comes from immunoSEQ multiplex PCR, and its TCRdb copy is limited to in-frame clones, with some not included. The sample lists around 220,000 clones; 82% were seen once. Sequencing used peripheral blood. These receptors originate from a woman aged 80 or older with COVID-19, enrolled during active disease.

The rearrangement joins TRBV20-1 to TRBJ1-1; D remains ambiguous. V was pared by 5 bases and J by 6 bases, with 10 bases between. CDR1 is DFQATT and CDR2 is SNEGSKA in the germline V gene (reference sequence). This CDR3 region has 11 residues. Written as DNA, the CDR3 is TGCAGTGCTCTTCCCCGGGCTGAAGCTTTCTTT. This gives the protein CSALPRAEAFF.

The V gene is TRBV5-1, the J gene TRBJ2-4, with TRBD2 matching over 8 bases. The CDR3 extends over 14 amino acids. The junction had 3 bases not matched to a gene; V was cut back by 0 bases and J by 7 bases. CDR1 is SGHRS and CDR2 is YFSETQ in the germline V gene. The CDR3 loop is CASSLGLAMNIQYF. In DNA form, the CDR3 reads TGCGCCAGCAGCTTGGGACTAGCGATGAACATTCAGTACTTC. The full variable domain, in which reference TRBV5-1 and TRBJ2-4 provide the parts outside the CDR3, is KAGVTQTPRYLIKTRGQQVTLSCSPISGHRSVSWYQQTPGQGLQFLFEYFSETQRNKGNFPGRFSGRQFSNSRSEMNVSTLELGDSALYLCASSLGLAMNIQYFGAGTRLSVL.

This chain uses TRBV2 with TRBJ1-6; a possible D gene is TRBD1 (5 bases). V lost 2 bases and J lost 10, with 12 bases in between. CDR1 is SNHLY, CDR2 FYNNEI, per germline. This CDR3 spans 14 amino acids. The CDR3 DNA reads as TGTGCCAGCAGTGAACAGGGAAGTTCCTCACCCCTCCACTTT. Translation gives CASSEQGSSSPLHF.

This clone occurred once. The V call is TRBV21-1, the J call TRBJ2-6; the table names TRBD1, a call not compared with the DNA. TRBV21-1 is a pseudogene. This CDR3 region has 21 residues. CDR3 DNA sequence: TGTGCCAGCAGCCCTCGCCTTCCGGGACAGGGGGACAGATCTGGGGCCAACGTCCTGACTTTC. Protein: CASSPRLPGQGDRSGANVLTF.

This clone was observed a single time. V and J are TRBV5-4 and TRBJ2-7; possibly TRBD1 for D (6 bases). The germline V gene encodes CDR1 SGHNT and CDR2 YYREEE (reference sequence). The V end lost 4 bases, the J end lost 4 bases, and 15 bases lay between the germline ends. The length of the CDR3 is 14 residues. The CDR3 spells CASSNGQKRYEQYF. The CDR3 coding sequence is TGTGCCAGCAGCAATGGACAGAAGAGGTACGAGCAGTACTTC.

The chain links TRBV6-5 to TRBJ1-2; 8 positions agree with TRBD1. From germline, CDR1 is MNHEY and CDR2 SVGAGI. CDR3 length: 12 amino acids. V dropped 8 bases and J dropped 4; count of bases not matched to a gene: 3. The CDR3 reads CASRTGRYGYTF. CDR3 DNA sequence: TGTGCCAGCCGGACAGGGCGCTATGGCTACACCTTC.

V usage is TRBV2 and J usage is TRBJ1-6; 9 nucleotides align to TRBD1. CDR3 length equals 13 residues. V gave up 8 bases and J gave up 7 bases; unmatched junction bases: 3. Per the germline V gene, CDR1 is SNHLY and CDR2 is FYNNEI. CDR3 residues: CASQDRGNSPLHF. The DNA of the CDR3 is TGTGCCAGCCAGGACAGGGGAAATTCACCCCTCCACTTT. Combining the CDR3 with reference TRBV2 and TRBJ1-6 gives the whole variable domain EPEVTQTPSHQVTQMGQEVILRCVPISNHLYFYWYRQILGQKVEFLVSFYNNEISEKSEIFDDQFSVERPDGSNFTLKIRSTKLEDSAMYFCASQDRGNSPLHFGNGTRLTVT.

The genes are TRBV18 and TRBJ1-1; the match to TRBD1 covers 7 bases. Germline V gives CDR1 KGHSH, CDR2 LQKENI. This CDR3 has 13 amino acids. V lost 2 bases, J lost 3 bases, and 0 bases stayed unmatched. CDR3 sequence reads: CASSPGTDTEAFF. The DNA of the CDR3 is TGTGCCAGCTCACCAGGGACAGACACTGAAGCTTTCTTT. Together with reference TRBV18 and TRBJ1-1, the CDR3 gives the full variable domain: NAGVMQNPRHLVRRRGQEARLRCSPMKGHSHVYWYRQLPEEGLKFMVYLQKENIIDESGMPKERFSAEFPKEGPSILRIQQVVRGDSAAYFCASSPGTDTEAFFGQGTRLTVV.

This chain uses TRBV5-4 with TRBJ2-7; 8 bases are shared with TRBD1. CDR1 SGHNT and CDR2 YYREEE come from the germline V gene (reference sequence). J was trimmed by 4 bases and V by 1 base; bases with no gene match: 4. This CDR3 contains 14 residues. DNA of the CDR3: TGTGCCAGCAGCTTGCCGGACAGGGTTTACGAGCAGTACTTC. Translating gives CASSLPDRVYEQYF.

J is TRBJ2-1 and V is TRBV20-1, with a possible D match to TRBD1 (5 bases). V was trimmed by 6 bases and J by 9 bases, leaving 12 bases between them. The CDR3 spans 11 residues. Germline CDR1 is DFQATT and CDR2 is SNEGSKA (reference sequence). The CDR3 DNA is TGCAGTGCGGCTCCCCAGGGTGAGCAGTTCTTC. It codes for CSAAPQGEQFF.

Here the CDR3 reads CASSEGRRDSPLHF. The CDR3 DNA reads TGTGCCAGCAGTGAAGGGCGGAGAGATTCACCCCTCCACTTT. V gene TRBV6-1 combines with J gene TRBJ1-6; D is unclear. CDR1 and CDR2 from the germline V gene are MNHNS and SASEGT. The CDR3 sequence is 14 residues long. V was trimmed by 1 base and J by 8 bases, leaving 9 bases between them.

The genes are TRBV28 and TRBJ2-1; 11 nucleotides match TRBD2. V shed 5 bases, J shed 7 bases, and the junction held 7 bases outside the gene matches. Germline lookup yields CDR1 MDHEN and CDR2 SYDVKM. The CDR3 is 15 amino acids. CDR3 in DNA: TGTGCCAGCAGTCAGACTAGCGGGATGAGGAATGAGCAGTTCTTC. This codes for CASSQTSGMRNEQFF.

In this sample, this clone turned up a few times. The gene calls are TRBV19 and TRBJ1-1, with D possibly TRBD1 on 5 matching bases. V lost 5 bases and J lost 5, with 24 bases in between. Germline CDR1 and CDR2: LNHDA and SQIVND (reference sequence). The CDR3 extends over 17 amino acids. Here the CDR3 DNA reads TGTGCCAGTAGTCCGCCCACCCTGAGGCTCGGGGGAACTGAAGCTTTCTTT. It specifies CASSPPTLRLGGTEAFF.

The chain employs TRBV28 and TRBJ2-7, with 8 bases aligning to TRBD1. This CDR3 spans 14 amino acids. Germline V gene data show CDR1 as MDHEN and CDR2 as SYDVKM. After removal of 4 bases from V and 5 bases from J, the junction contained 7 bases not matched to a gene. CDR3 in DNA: TGTGCCAGCAGTTGGACAGGGTGGTCCCACGAGCAGTACTTC. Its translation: CASSWTGWSHEQYF.

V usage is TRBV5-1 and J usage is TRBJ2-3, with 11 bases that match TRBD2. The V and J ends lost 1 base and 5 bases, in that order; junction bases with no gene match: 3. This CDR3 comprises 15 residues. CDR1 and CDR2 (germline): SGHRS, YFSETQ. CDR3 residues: CASSLTSGGQDTQYF. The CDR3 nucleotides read TGCGCCAGCAGCTTGACTAGCGGGGGTCAAGATACGCAGTATTTT.

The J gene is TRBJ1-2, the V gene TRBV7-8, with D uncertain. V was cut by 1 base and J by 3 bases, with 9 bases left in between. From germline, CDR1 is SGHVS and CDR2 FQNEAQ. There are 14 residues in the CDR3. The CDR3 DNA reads TGTGCCAGCAGCTTAGGAGGATCAGACTATGGCTACACCTTC. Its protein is CASSLGGSDYGYTF.

Written as DNA, the CDR3 is TGTGCCAGCCGGTACAGGGATACCGGGGAGCTGTTTTTT. Its translation is CASRYRDTGELFF. V gene TRBV7-9 combines with J gene TRBJ2-2; D is possibly TRBD1 (6 bases). Trimming left V 8 bases short and J 5 bases short, with 12 bases between. From germline, CDR1 is SEHNR and CDR2 FQNEAQ (reference sequence). This CDR3 has 13 amino acids.

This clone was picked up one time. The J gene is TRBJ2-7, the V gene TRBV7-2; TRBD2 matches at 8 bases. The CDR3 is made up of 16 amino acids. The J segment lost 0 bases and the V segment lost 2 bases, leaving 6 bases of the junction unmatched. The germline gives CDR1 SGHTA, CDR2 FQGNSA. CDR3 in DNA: TGTGCCAGCAGCTTAAACAGCGGGGGATCCTCCTACGAGCAGTACTTC. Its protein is CASSLNSGGSSYEQYF.

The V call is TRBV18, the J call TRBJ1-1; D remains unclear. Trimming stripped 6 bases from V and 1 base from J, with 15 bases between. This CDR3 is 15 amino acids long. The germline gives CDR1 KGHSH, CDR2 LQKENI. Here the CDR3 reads CASSDREVSNTEAFF. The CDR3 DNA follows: TGTGCCAGCTCGGACCGGGAAGTCTCGAACACTGAAGCTTTCTTT.

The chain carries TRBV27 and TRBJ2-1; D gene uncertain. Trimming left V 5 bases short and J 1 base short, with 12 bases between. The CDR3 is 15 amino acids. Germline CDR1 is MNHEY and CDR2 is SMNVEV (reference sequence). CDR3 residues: CASSPRITSYNEQFF. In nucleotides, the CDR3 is TGTGCCAGCAGTCCCAGGATCACTTCCTACAATGAGCAGTTCTTC.

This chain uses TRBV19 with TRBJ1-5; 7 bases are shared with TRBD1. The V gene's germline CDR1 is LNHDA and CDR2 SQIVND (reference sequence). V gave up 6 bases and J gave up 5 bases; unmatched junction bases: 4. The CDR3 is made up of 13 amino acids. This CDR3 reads CASSPQGHQPQHF. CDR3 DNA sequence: TGTGCCAGTAGCCCACAGGGGCATCAGCCCCAGCATTTT.